This T cell receptor (beta chain) was sequenced in a study of sequential checkpoint blockade in melanoma. Findings and caveats of the study: Mutational load did not correlate with tumor T-cell fraction or clonality.

This clone was seen a few times. No antigen is known for it. Noted treatment: randomized to nivolumab then ipilimumab (arm A) or the reverse (arm B). None of the patients previously received DNA-damaging chemotherapy. This table comes from immunoSEQ multiplex PCR, and its TCRdb copy is limited to in-frame clones, with some not included. Of approximately 5,100 clones listed, around 30% are singletons. Germline CDR1 KGHSH, CDR2 LQKENI. V was pared by 1 base and J by 4 bases, with 11 bases of the junction left unmatched. The CDR3 loop spans 19 amino acids. The clonotype comes from a human donor with melanoma. The genes are TRBV18 and TRBJ2-1; 12 bases are shared with TRBD1. Material: tumor tissue (inferred from file names), obtained from a patient given nivolumab and ipilimumab in sequence. CDR3 DNA: TGTGCCAGCTCACCACGGGGACAGGGGGCCCTGGGACCTTACAATGAGCAGTTCTTC. Encoded protein: CASSPRGQGALGPYNEQFF.